This is a list of T cell receptor beta chains from one sample in a study of shared clonotypes between healthy human individuals. Libraries were prepared by immunoSEQ multiplex PCR; TCRdb keeps only in-frame clonotypes and omits some of them. Of roughly 1 million clones in the sample, approximately 68% are singletons; the top ten hold about 1.5%. The sample taken for sequencing was memory CD4+ T cells sorted from blood. All receptors derive from a man aged 18 to 29 in good health. Both conserved end residues are part of each CDR3. The order of the fields is J gene, clone size, D gene, V gene, CDR3 protein, CDR3 DNA. D genes are given only for firm matches. Where a row states a size, it is once, few, many or the class of an expanded clone; other rows omit it.

j_gene: TRBJ2-7; abundance: .; d_gene: .; v_gene: TRBV2; CDR3aa: CASSDWGRLDEQYF; CDR3nt: TGTGCCAGCAGTGATTGGGGGCGCCTAGACGAGCAGTACTTC
j_gene: TRBJ2-1; abundance: .; d_gene: .; v_gene: TRBV19; CDR3aa: CASSIGGGGNEQFF; CDR3nt: TGTGCCAGTAGTATAGGTGGAGGGGGCAATGAGCAGTTCTTC
j_gene: TRBJ1-5; abundance: .; d_gene: TRBD1; v_gene: TRBV5-8; CDR3aa: CASSSRDRGINQPQHF; CDR3nt: TGTGCCAGCAGCTCCCGGGACAGGGGCATCAATCAGCCCCAGCATTTT
j_gene: TRBJ2-7; abundance: once; d_gene: .; v_gene: TRBV11-3; CDR3aa: CASTEQGAPTYEQYF; CDR3nt: TGTGCCAGCACCGAACAGGGTGCCCCTACCTACGAGCAGTACTTC
j_gene: TRBJ2-2; abundance: .; d_gene: TRBD1; v_gene: TRBV7-9; CDR3aa: CASSLGQGHTGELFF; CDR3nt: TGTGCCAGCAGCCTGGGACAGGGTCACACCGGGGAGCTGTTTTTT
j_gene: TRBJ1-2; abundance: .; d_gene: TRBD1; v_gene: TRBV25-1; CDR3aa: CASSPGQGYFNYGYTF; CDR3nt: TGTGCCAGCAGTCCGGGACAGGGGTATTTTAACTATGGCTACACCTTC
j_gene: TRBJ1-6; abundance: .; d_gene: .; v_gene: TRBV19; CDR3aa: CASSGNQGGGSPLHF; CDR3nt: TGTGCCAGTAGTGGCAATCAGGGCGGTGGTTCACCCCTCCACTTT
j_gene: TRBJ2-7; abundance: .; d_gene: TRBD1; v_gene: TRBV6-1; CDR3aa: CASSDQGAYEQYF; CDR3nt: TGTGCCAGCAGTGACCAGGGGGCCTACGAGCAGTACTTC
j_gene: TRBJ2-1; abundance: few; d_gene: TRBD2; v_gene: TRBV19; CDR3aa: CASSSLAGFYNEQFF; CDR3nt: TGTGCCAGTAGTAGTCTAGCGGGGTTCTACAATGAGCAGTTCTTC
j_gene: TRBJ1-1; abundance: .; d_gene: TRBD1; v_gene: TRBV19; CDR3aa: CASTPRQGILEAFF; CDR3nt: TGTGCCAGTACCCCTCGACAGGGAATCCTTGAAGCTTTCTTT
j_gene: TRBJ2-1; abundance: once; d_gene: TRBD2; v_gene: TRBV7-2; CDR3aa: CASSLDLAGGNEQFF; CDR3nt: TGTGCCAGCAGCTTAGACCTAGCGGGAGGTAATGAGCAGTTCTTC
j_gene: TRBJ2-5; abundance: .; d_gene: TRBD2; v_gene: TRBV14; CDR3aa: CASSQGLAFAGTQYF; CDR3nt: TGTGCCAGCAGCCAAGGACTAGCTTTCGCGGGGACCCAGTACTTC
j_gene: TRBJ1-4; abundance: .; d_gene: .; v_gene: TRBV2; CDR3aa: CASSTWEGREKLFF; CDR3nt: TGTGCCAGCAGTACGTGGGAGGGGAGGGAAAAACTGTTTTTT
j_gene: TRBJ2-6; abundance: few; d_gene: .; v_gene: TRBV5-4; CDR3aa: CASSFTGANVLTF; CDR3nt: TGTGCCAGCAGCTTCACTGGGGCCAACGTCCTGACTTTC
j_gene: TRBJ2-2; abundance: .; d_gene: .; v_gene: TRBV2; CDR3aa: CASSEFNTGELFF; CDR3nt: TGTGCCAGCAGCGAATTTAACACCGGGGAGCTGTTTTTT
j_gene: TRBJ2-2; abundance: .; d_gene: .; v_gene: TRBV18; CDR3aa: CASSPGAGKNGELFF; CDR3nt: TGTGCCAGCTCACCAGGCGCAGGGAAGAACGGGGAGCTGTTTTTT
j_gene: TRBJ1-6; abundance: .; d_gene: .; v_gene: TRBV5-1; CDR3aa: CASSSQEPNSPLHF; CDR3nt: TGCGCCAGCAGCTCACAAGAGCCCAATTCACCCCTCCACTTT
j_gene: TRBJ1-1; abundance: .; d_gene: .; v_gene: TRBV6-5; CDR3aa: CASSYRAGSGNTEAFF; CDR3nt: TGTGCCAGCAGTTACAGGGCAGGGTCTGGAAACACTGAAGCTTTCTTT